This entry is about one T cell receptor (beta chain). Its antigen is unknown. TCRdb re-analysed the reads in MiXCR, keeping a single row per CDR3 protein. Here the sample spans fewer than 300,000 distinct CDR3 sequences, roughly 25% being singletons. The data were taken from a study of T cell repertoires in cytomegalovirus infection. Study conclusions and caveats: CMV-specific HLA-C-restricted TCR beta clonotypes dominated the ex vivo response.

Input material: PBMCs. The origin of this receptor is a human donor in good health (CMV status not recorded). Some clones in this sample may be carry-over from other donors' samples.

The CDR3 region is CASSLVAGLGYEQYF. CDR3 DNA sequence: TGTGCCAGCAGCTTAGTGGCGGGACTAGGTTACGAGCAGTACTTC. The chain employs TRBV7-2 and TRBJ2-7, with TRBD2 matching 8 bases. Looked up from germline, CDR1 is SGHTA and CDR2 is FQGNSA. Trimming took 1 base from V and 4 from J; bases not matched to a gene: 6. This CDR3 is built from 15 residues.